The entry that follows covers one TCR beta chain sequence. Some clones are missing from TCRdb's copy, which holds only in-frame ones; the method was immunoSEQ multiplex PCR. The sample consists of over a million clones, approximately 78% of them appearing once. This sample stems from a study of shared clonotypes between healthy human individuals. V gave up 11 bases and J gave up 0 bases, with 13 bases separating them. Germline V lookup: CDR1 MNHEY, CDR2 SMNVEV (reference sequence). There are 13 residues in the CDR3. The TCR comes from a man aged 18 to 30 in good health. Some clones in this sample may be carry-over from other donors' samples. Sequenced: memory CD4+ T cells from PBMCs. The subset was: CD45RA-negative fraction. This chain links TRBV27 with TRBJ1-1; no definite D call. The CDR3 sequence is CAVGSHMNTEAFF. The CDR3 nucleotides are TGTGCCGTAGGTAGTCACATGAACACTGAAGCTTTCTTT.